These T cell receptor beta chains were read from a single sample in a study of CD4 and CD8 cells across lung adenocarcinoma regions. TCRdb redid the calling of the PCR reads with MiXCR, one entry per CDR3 protein. The sample lists about 4,200 distinct CDR3 sequences; more than 50% were seen once. Sequencing input: CD4+ T cells from the center of a lung tumor. The receptors stem from a female donor with lung adenocarcinoma. The CD4 and CD8 labels of this study may be unreliable. The conserved cysteine and the conserved F or W are not part of the CDR3 here. Size is stated for part of the rows, as once, few or many counts, or as a class when the clone is expanded.

J gene: TRBJ2-5; clone size: NA; V gene: TRBV6-1; CDR3 length: 14; CDR3 protein: ACGVFGGRHQKTQY
J gene: TRBJ1-2; clone size: NA; V gene: TRBV6-1; CDR3 length: 14; CDR3 protein: ASSGTGTGWFLGYT
J gene: TRBJ2-3; clone size: once; V gene: TRBV10-3; CDR3 length: 15; CDR3 protein: ACGLALQALSTGKLY
J gene: TRBJ2-4; clone size: NA; V gene: TRBV4-3; CDR3 length: 12; CDR3 protein: ASSQAGGKNIQY
J gene: TRBJ1-1; clone size: medium-sized; V gene: TRBV6-5; CDR3 length: 13; CDR3 protein: ASSYGFSGNTEAF
J gene: TRBJ1-2; clone size: hyperexpanded; V gene: TRBV4-1; CDR3 length: 11; CDR3 protein: ASSQDKVEGYT
J gene: TRBJ2-4; clone size: few; V gene: TRBV30; CDR3 length: 13; CDR3 protein: AWSEFLGGRSIQY
J gene: TRBJ2-4; clone size: large; V gene: TRBV7-2; CDR3 length: 9; CDR3 protein: ASSLETSQY
J gene: TRBJ2-4; clone size: few; V gene: TRBV12-3/TRBV12-4; CDR3 length: 14; CDR3 protein: ASRNRGISPKNIQY
J gene: TRBJ2-1; clone size: NA; V gene: TRBV4-1; CDR3 length: 13; CDR3 protein: AAGLGGRGQDTQY
J gene: TRBJ2-1; clone size: NA; V gene: TRBV7-6; CDR3 length: 11; CDR3 protein: ASSLELGSEQF
J gene: NA; clone size: NA; V gene: TRBV27; CDR3 length: 11; CDR3 protein: ASSEQGPYEQY
J gene: TRBJ2-5; clone size: NA; V gene: TRBV6-1; CDR3 length: 12; CDR3 protein: ASSRTGGQETQY
J gene: TRBJ2-1; clone size: medium-sized; V gene: TRBV7-2; CDR3 length: 9; CDR3 protein: ASSLETSQF
J gene: TRBJ2-1; clone size: medium-sized; V gene: TRBV9; CDR3 length: 16; CDR3 protein: ASSVGFRVAGGHNEQF
J gene: TRBJ2-4; clone size: medium-sized; V gene: TRBV11-2; CDR3 length: 9; CDR3 protein: ASSFGNIQY
J gene: TRBJ2-3; clone size: NA; V gene: TRBV6-1; CDR3 length: 14; CDR3 protein: ASSVSSGSYTDTQY
J gene: TRBJ2-2; clone size: few; V gene: TRBV7-8; CDR3 length: 9; CDR3 protein: ASGGVGELF
J gene: NA; clone size: NA; V gene: TRBV25-1; CDR3 length: 12; CDR3 protein: ASSELGDSYEQY
J gene: TRBJ2-5; clone size: few; V gene: TRBV6-1; CDR3 length: 9; CDR3 protein: ASRRTGSQY
J gene: TRBJ2-5; clone size: medium-sized; V gene: TRBV4-1; CDR3 length: 15; CDR3 protein: ASSQDRHRGMRETQY
J gene: TRBJ2-4; clone size: NA; V gene: TRBV27; CDR3 length: 14; CDR3 protein: ASSSPGPGGKNMQY
J gene: TRBJ1-6; clone size: NA; V gene: TRBV7-6; CDR3 length: 11; CDR3 protein: ASSLGQNSPLH